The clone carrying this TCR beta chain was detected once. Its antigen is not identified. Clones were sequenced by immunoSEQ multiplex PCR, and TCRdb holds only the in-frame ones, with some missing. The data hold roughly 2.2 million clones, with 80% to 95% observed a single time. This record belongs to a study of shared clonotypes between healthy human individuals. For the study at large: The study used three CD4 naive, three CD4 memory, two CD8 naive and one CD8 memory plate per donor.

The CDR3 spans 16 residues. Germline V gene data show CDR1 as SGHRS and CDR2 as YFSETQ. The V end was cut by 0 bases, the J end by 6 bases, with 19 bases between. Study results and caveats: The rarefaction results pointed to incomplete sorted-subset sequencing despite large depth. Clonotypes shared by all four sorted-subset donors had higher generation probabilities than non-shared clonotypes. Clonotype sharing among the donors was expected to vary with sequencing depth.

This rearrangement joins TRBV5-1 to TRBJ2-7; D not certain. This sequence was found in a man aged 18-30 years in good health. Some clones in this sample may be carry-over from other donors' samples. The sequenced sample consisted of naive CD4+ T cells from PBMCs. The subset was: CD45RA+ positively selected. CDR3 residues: CASSLGRGLVLGEQYF. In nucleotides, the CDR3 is TGCGCCAGCAGCTTGGGGAGAGGCCTGGTGTTGGGCGAGCAGTACTTC. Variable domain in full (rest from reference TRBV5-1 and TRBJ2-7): KAGVTQTPRYLIKTRGQQVTLSCSPISGHRSVSWYQQTPGQGLQFLFEYFSETQRNKGNFPGRFSGRQFSNSRSEMNVSTLELGDSALYLCASSLGRGLVLGEQYFGPGTRLTVT.